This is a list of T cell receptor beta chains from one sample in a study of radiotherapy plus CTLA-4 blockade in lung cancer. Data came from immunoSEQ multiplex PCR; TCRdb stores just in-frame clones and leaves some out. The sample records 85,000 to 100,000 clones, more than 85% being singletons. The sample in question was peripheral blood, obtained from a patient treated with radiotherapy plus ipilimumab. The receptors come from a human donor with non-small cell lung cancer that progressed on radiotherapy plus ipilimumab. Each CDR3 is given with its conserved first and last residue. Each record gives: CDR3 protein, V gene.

CDR3: CASTRLGQGRNTEAFF
V: TRBV5-1

CDR3: CAISESGANVLTF
V: TRBV10-3

CDR3: CASSPPRGRGDNTEAFF
V: TRBV4-1

CDR3: CASGQIFTEAFF
V: TRBV6-5

CDR3: CASSFGQGGYEQYF
V: TRBV5-1

CDR3: CASSHVQGSRGYTF
V: TRBV5-6

CDR3: CATSRDRRGATDTQYF
V: TRBV15

CDR3: CASSEGYPYNEQFF
V: TRBV2

CDR3: CASSFGYYGYTF
V: TRBV7-2

CDR3: CASSLEVFF
V: TRBV4-2

CDR3: CASSYSISSNQPQHF
V: TRBV6-5

CDR3: CASTLGGLDTEAFF
V: TRBV7-6

CDR3: CASSLTTGGQETQYF
V: TRBV7-2

CDR3: CSVRGGGFHEQFF
V: TRBV29-1

CDR3: CASGLGEETQYF
V: TRBV6-6

CDR3: CASSPPGDRYTEAFF
V: TRBV27

CDR3: CASSTSGGASDTQYF
V: TRBV7-3

CDR3: CASSKWTEGNTEAFF
V: TRBV21-1

CDR3: CASSVSHNEQFF
V: TRBV2

CDR3: CAIGGGLATRSDTQYF
V: TRBV10-3

CDR3: CASSLNGRDSRGEQYF
V: TRBV27

CDR3: CASSPYTDTQYF
V: TRBV5-1

CDR3: CASTVQGEIDGYTF
V: TRBV10-2

CDR3: CASSYSQGAVEQYF
V: TRBV6-6

CDR3: CASSSSGQGISSYEQYF
V: TRBV27

CDR3: CASSPNRGQETQYF
V: TRBV18

CDR3: CAISEGPGFTEAFF
V: TRBV10-3